The 23 T cell receptor beta chains presented below share a single source sample, sequenced in a study of shared clonotypes between healthy human individuals. TCRdb's copy holds only in-frame clones and misses some; the assay was immunoSEQ multiplex PCR. The sample records a few hundred thousand clones, around 76% being singletons. The sequenced sample was PBMCs. The receptors stem from a woman between 35 and 50 years old in good health. Some clones in this sample may be carry-over from other donors' samples.

V gene TRBV10-1 combines with J gene TRBJ2-7; 8 bases align to TRBD1. V was clipped by 6 bases and J by 0 bases; unmatched bases: 4. Per the germline V gene, CDR1 is WNHNN and CDR2 is SYGVQD (reference sequence). The length of the CDR3 is 14 residues. The CDR3 sequence: CASSRGLGSYEQYF. The CDR3 nucleotides read TGCGCCAGCAGCAGGGGGCTCGGCTCCTACGAGCAGTACTTC.

Comments on this clone: A read error is likely here: a far larger clone is one base away. The chain recombines TRBV5-1 with TRBJ2-7; D remains unclear. Looked up from germline, CDR1 is SGHRS and CDR2 is YFSETQ. V lost 1 base, J lost 0 bases, and 23 bases lay in between. This CDR3 spans 19 amino acids. DNA of the CDR3: TGCGCCAGCAGCTTGTCCCGGTACAGACCATCCTTGGCCTCCTACGAGCAGTACTTC. Its protein is CASSLSRYRPSLASYEQYF. The complete variable domain, with remaining parts taken from reference TRBV5-1 and TRBJ2-7, reads KAGVTQTPRYLIKTRGQQVTLSCSPISGHRSVSWYQQTPGQGLQFLFEYFSETQRNKGNFPGRFSGRQFSNSRSEMNVSTLELGDSALYLCASSLSRYRPSLASYEQYFGPGTRLTVT.

The chain combines TRBV30 with TRBJ2-7, with 10 bases matching TRBD1. The germline gives CDR1 GTSNPN, CDR2 SVGIG (reference sequence). The CDR3 extends over 12 amino acids. Trimming took 7 bases from V and 2 from J; bases not matched to a gene: 2. CDR3 DNA: TGTGCCTCAGGACAGGGGGCCTACGAGCAGTACTTC. As protein: CASGQGAYEQYF.

This chain joins TRBV7-3 and TRBJ1-1; the match to TRBD1 covers 8 bases. Germline V lookup: CDR1 SGHTA, CDR2 FQGTGA. V lost 5 bases to trimming and J lost 9 bases; unmatched junction nucleotides: 11. The CDR3 runs to 14 residues. CDR3 sequence: CASSPRAGTGKAFF. In nucleotides, the CDR3 is TGTGCCAGCAGCCCAAGAGCCGGGACAGGCAAAGCTTTCTTT.

The J gene is TRBJ2-3, the V gene TRBV6-1; perhaps TRBD1 as D (5 bases). V lost 6 bases to trimming and J lost 3 bases, with 16 bases between them. The CDR3 spans 15 residues. The germline gives CDR1 MNHNS, CDR2 SASEGT. CDR3 residues: CASRAVGAVTDTQYF. CDR3 nucleotides: TGTGCCAGCAGGGCAGTAGGGGCCGTGACAGATACGCAGTATTTT.

A note on this clone: A far larger clone is only one base removed, so a read error is likely. Other nucleotide sequences in the sample specify the same CDR3. The chain links TRBV29-1 to TRBJ1-2; D unresolved. V lost 6 bases to trimming and J lost 4 bases, with 18 bases between them. Germline V gene lookup returns CDR1 SQVTM and CDR2 ANQGSEA. This CDR3 region has 14 residues. The CDR3 loop reads CSVEKSGRGYGYTF. The CDR3 DNA reads as TGCAGCGTCGAAAAGTCAGGACGAGGCTATGGCTACACCTTC.

The J gene is TRBJ1-1, the V gene TRBV2; D is possibly TRBD1 (5 bases). This CDR3 comprises 15 residues. The germline V and J ends were trimmed by 4 bases and 1 base, with 13 bases remaining between them. CDR1 is SNHLY, CDR2 FYNNEI, per germline. CDR3 in amino acids: CASSAWDGGNTEAFF. In DNA form, the CDR3 reads TGTGCCAGCAGTGCATGGGACGGCGGGAACACTGAAGCTTTCTTT.

The chain recombines TRBV5-1 with TRBJ2-7; 7 bases line up with TRBD1. J was trimmed by 5 bases and V by 4 bases; bases with no gene match: 9. The CDR3 has 14 residues. The germline CDR1 and CDR2 sequences are SGHRS and YFSETQ. The CDR3 nucleotides are TGCGCCAGCAGCCCCCCCATAGGGGGCGACGAGCAGTACTTC. Residues: CASSPPIGGDEQYF. The whole variable domain, remainder taken from reference TRBV5-1 and TRBJ2-7, is KAGVTQTPRYLIKTRGQQVTLSCSPISGHRSVSWYQQTPGQGLQFLFEYFSETQRNKGNFPGRFSGRQFSNSRSEMNVSTLELGDSALYLCASSPPIGGDEQYFGPGTRLTVT.

The DNA of the CDR3 is TGTGCCAGCAGTTCGGCGGAGGGGTTGGGCTACGAGCAGTACTTC. Translation: CASSSAEGLGYEQYF. This sequence joins TRBV9 and TRBJ2-7; D might be TRBD2 (6 bases). CDR3 length equals 15 residues. V dropped 5 bases and J dropped 3 bases, with 18 bases sitting between them. CDR1 is SGDLS, CDR2 YYNGEE, per germline.

This sequence joins TRBV19 and TRBJ2-1; 12 bases map to TRBD2. The ends lost 6 bases at V and 5 bases at J; junction bases unmatched: 11. Germline-derived CDR1 and CDR2 are LNHDA and SQIVND (reference sequence). The CDR3 has 17 amino acids. The CDR3 nucleotides are TGTGCCAGTAGCCCCCGACTAGCGGGAGTGGTTAACAATGAGCAGTTCTTC. It translates to CASSPRLAGVVNNEQFF.

This clone was recorded only once. Other nucleotide sequences from this sample produce the same CDR3. The chain couples TRBV7-3 to TRBJ2-3; 13 bases are shared with TRBD2. From germline, CDR1 is SGHTA and CDR2 FQGTGA. The J segment lost 4 bases and the V segment lost 4 bases, leaving 2 bases of the junction unmatched. The CDR3 extends over 15 amino acids. The CDR3 nucleotides read TGTGCCAGCAGCTCCGGACTAGCGGGGGCAGATACGCAGTATTTT. Amino acids: CASSSGLAGADTQYF.

The rearrangement links TRBV10-3 to TRBJ2-1; D perhaps matches TRBD2 (5 bases). The CDR3 runs to 13 residues. Germline V gives CDR1 ENHRY, CDR2 SYGVKD. V was pared by 5 bases and J by 7 bases, with 12 bases between. In nucleotides, the CDR3 is TGTGCCATCAGTCCCCACGGGGTAAATGAGCAGTTCTTC. It yields the protein CAISPHGVNEQFF.

The chain couples TRBV25-1 to TRBJ2-3, with 9 bases lining up with TRBD1. The CDR3 contains 16 residues. Unmatched junction bases numbered 10, after V lost 6 bases and J lost 3 bases. Germline lookup yields CDR1 MGHDK and CDR2 SYGVNS. The CDR3 spells CASSDRGTLGTDTQYF. CDR3 bases: TGTGCCAGCAGCGACAGGGGGACTTTGGGGACAGATACGCAGTATTTT.

The genes are TRBV10-3 and TRBJ1-5; perhaps TRBD1 as D (5 bases). CDR3 length: 16 amino acids. Germline assignment: CDR1 ENHRY and CDR2 SYGVKD. Trimming cost V 2 bases and J 1 base, with 12 bases left between them. The CDR3 protein is CAISETAGGSNQPQHF. The CDR3 DNA sequence: TGTGCCATCAGTGAGACCGCGGGGGGGAGCAATCAGCCCCAGCATTTT.

This chain uses TRBV28 with TRBJ1-4; 7 bases map to TRBD1. The V gene end was trimmed by 6 bases and the J gene end by 12 bases; junction bases not matched to a gene: 13. The CDR3 is 14 residues long. The germline CDR1 and CDR2 sequences are MDHEN and SYDVKM. CDR3 region: CASRSTGSTYQLFF. The CDR3 nucleotides are TGTGCCAGCAGGTCGACAGGGTCAACTTATCAACTGTTTTTT. The full variable domain, with the rest looked up from reference TRBV28 and TRBJ1-4, is DVKVTQSSRYLVKRTGEKVFLECVQDMDHENMFWYRQDPGLGLRLIYFSYDVKMKEKGDIPEGYSVSREKKERFSLILESASTNQTSMYLCASRSTGSTYQLFFGSGTQLSVL.

V usage is TRBV28 and J usage is TRBJ1-1; TRBD1 is a possible D gene (6 bases). This CDR3 contains 12 residues. V dropped 7 bases and J dropped 9 bases, with 15 bases sitting between them. Per germline, CDR1 MDHEN and CDR2 SYDVKM. The CDR3 is CASTRWGAQAFF. The CDR3 region has the DNA TGTGCCAGCACCAGGTGGGGGGCGCAAGCTTTCTTT.

This clone came up once. V and J are TRBV5-1 and TRBJ2-5; D remains ambiguous. The CDR3 contains 15 residues. Per the germline V gene, CDR1 is SGHRS and CDR2 is YFSETQ. The V gene lost 4 bases and the J gene lost 2 bases, with 15 bases spanning the gap. The DNA of the CDR3 is TGCGCCAGCAGCAAAATCTCCGGGCAACAAGAGACCCAGTACTTC. It specifies CASSKISGQQETQYF.

This chain links TRBV7-2 with TRBJ2-7, with D maybe TRBD1 (6 bases). V was cut by 4 bases and J by 1 base, with 14 bases left in between. Germline V gene sequence: CDR1 SGHTA, CDR2 FQGNSA. This CDR3 spans 15 amino acids. CDR3 DNA sequence: TGTGCCAGCAGCTACAATGGCAGGGGTTCCTACGAGCAGTACTTC. Amino acid sequence: CASSYNGRGSYEQYF.

This clone was counted ten times or more. Within the sample, other DNA sequences also encode this same CDR3. The chain joins TRBV29-1 to TRBJ2-2; TRBD2 agrees at 13 bases. Germline loops: CDR1 SQVTM, CDR2 ANQGSEA. V lost 6 bases to trimming and J lost 4 bases; unmatched junction nucleotides: 8. The CDR3 has 16 amino acids. The DNA for the CDR3 is TGCAGCGTCCCCAGGACTAGCGGGAGCTCCACCGGGGAGCTGTTTTTT. Translation: CSVPRTSGSSTGELFF.

The rearrangement links TRBV28 to TRBJ1-6, with 8 nucleotides matching TRBD1. Trimming removed 2 bases from V and 9 bases from J; junction bases left unmatched: 3. Germline CDR1 and CDR2: MDHEN and SYDVKM. This CDR3 has 14 amino acids. The CDR3 coding sequence is TGTGCCAGCAGTTTACAGGGGGCAGGTTCACCCCTCCACTTT. Protein: CASSLQGAGSPLHF.

The rearrangement joins TRBV11-1 to TRBJ2-6; perhaps TRBD1 as D (5 bases). CDR1 SGHAT and CDR2 FQDESV come from the germline V gene (reference sequence). This CDR3 is built from 15 residues. The V gene lost 2 bases and the J gene lost 4 bases, with 9 bases spanning the gap. The CDR3 sequence: CASSLSGLGANVLTF. CDR3 DNA sequence: TGTGCCAGCAGCTTATCAGGGCTCGGGGCCAACGTCCTGACTTTC.

DNA for the CDR3: TGTGCCAGCAGCTTAGAAGGTGGCAGCAATCAGCCCCAGCATTTT. This codes for CASSLEGGSNQPQHF. The rearrangement links TRBV7-2 to TRBJ1-5; D call uncertain. With 1 base removed from V and 1 base from J, the gap between germline ends came to 8 bases. Germline CDR1 SGHTA, CDR2 FQGNSA. The CDR3 runs 15 residues.

The rearrangement joins TRBV28 to TRBJ1-1; tentative D call: TRBD1 (5 bases). V was pared by 7 bases and J by 5 bases, with 11 bases between. The CDR3 is 12 amino acids. Germline V gene lookup returns CDR1 MDHEN and CDR2 SYDVKM. The CDR3 DNA follows: TGTGCCAGCACTCACAGGTTAACTGAAGCTTTCTTT. It is translated as CASTHRLTEAFF.